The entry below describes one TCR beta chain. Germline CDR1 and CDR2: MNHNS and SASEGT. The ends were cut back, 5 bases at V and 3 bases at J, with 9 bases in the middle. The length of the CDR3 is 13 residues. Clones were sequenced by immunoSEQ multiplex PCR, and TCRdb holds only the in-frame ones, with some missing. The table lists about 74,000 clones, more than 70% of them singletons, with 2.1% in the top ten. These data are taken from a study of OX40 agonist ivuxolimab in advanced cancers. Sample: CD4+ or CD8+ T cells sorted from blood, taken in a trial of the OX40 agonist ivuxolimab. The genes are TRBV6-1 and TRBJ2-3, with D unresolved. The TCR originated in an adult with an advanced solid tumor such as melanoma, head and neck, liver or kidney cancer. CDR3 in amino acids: CASSTQRTDTQYF. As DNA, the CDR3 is TGTGCCAGCAGTACTCAGAGGACAGATACGCAGTATTTT.